The clone carrying this T cell receptor beta chain has at least ten counts. What it binds is not known. This sample stems from a study of T cells in Graves' hyperthyroidism and ophthalmopathy. Whole-study results and caveats: Ophthalmopathy onset followed model prediction by a median approximately 6.2 months. Also found in blood were most expanded thyroid clonotypes above 0.001.

Graves' hyperthyroidism showing no ophthalmopathy progression within 18 months was considered stable. Germline V gene lookup returns CDR1 DFQATT and CDR2 SNEGSKA (reference sequence). V was clipped by 5 bases and J by 0 bases; unmatched bases: 8. The CDR3 runs to 15 residues. It was RNA transcripts that yielded the amplified TCR beta CDR3 regions. TCR CDR3 underwent first-round RT-PCR with the HTBI primer set. TCRdb processed the multiplex PCR reads anew with MiXCR; each CDR3 protein has one entry. The data hold roughly 710,000 distinct CDR3 sequences, with about 35% observed a single time. This receptor was identified in a woman aged 40 to 49 with Graves' hyperthyroidism. This chain links TRBV20-1 with TRBJ2-5; 8 nucleotides align to TRBD1. Sequencing input: blood. CDR3 DNA sequence: TGCAGTGCTTGCATCCGGGACAGGTACCAAGAGACCCAGTACTTC. It codes for CSACIRDRYQETQYF.